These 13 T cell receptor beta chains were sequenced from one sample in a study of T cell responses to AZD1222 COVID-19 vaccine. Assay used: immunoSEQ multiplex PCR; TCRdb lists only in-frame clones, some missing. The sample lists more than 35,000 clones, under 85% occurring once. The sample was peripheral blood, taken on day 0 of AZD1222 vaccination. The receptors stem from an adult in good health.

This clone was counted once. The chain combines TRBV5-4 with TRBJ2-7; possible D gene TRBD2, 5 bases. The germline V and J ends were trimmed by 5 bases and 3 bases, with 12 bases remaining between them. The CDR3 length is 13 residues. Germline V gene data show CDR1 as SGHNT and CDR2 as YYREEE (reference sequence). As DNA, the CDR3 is TGTGCCAGCAGTCCACCAAGCGGCTACGAGCAGTACTTC. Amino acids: CASSPPSGYEQYF. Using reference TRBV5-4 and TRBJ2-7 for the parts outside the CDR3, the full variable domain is ETGVTQSPTHLIKTRGQQVTLRCSSQSGHNTVSWYQQALGQGPQFIFQYYREEENGRGNFPPRFSGLQFPNYSSELNVNALELDDSALYLCASSPPSGYEQYFGPGTRLTVT.

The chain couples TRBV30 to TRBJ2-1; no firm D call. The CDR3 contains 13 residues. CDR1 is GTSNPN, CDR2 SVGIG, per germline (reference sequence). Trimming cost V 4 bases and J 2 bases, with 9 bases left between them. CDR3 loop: CAWNVRTYNEQFF. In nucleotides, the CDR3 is TGTGCCTGGAACGTGAGAACCTACAATGAGCAGTTCTTC.

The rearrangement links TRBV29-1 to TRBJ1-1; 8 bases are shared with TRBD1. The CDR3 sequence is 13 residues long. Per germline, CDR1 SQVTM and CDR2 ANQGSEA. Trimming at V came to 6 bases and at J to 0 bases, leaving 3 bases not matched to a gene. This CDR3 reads CSVGTGMNTEAFF. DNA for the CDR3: TGCAGCGTGGGGACAGGAATGAACACTGAAGCTTTCTTT.

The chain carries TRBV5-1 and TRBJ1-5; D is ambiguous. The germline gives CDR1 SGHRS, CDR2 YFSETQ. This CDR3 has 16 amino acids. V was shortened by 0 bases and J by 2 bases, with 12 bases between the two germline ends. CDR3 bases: TGCGCCAGCAGCTTGGTAGGGCCGGGTGGCAATCAGCCCCAGCATTTT. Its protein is CASSLVGPGGNQPQHF.

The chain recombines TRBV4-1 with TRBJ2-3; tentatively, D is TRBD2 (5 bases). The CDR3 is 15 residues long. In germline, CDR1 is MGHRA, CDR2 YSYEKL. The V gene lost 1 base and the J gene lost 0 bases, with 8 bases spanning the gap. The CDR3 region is CASSQGLTSTDTQYF. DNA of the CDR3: TGCGCCAGCAGCCAAGGACTAACTAGCACAGATACGCAGTATTTT.

CDR3 bases: TGTGCCTGGACCCGATCGGGGCTGGGTGGAAACACCATATATTTT. Translating it yields CAWTRSGLGGNTIYF. This chain links TRBV30 with TRBJ1-3; a possible D gene is TRBD1 (5 bases). Per the germline V gene, CDR1 is GTSNPN and CDR2 is SVGIG (reference sequence). Trimming pared 4 bases from V and 3 bases from J, leaving 16 bases between. The CDR3 is made up of 15 amino acids.

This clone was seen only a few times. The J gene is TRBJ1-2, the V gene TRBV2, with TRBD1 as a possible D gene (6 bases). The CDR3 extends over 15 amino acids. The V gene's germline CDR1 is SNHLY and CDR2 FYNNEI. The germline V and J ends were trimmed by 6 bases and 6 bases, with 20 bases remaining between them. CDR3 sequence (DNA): TGTGCCAGCAGCCATGACAGGAGATTCTATGATGGCTACACCTTC. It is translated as CASSHDRRFYDGYTF.

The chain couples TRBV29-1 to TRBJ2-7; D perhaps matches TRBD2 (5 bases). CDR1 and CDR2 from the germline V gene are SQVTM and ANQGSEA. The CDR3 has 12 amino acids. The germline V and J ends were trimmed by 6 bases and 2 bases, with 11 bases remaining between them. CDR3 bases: TGCAGCGTGGCAGACGGGACCTACGAGCAGTACTTC. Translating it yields CSVADGTYEQYF.

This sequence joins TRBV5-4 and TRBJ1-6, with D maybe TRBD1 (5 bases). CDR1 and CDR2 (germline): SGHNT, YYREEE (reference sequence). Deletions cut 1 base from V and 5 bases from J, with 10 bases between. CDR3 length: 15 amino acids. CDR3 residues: CASSLRGRDNSPLHF. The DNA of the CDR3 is TGTGCCAGCAGCTTGCGTGGCAGGGATAATTCACCCCTCCACTTT.

This CDR3 is CASTRQGANYNEQFF. In DNA form, the CDR3 reads TGTGCCAGCACCCGACAGGGGGCGAACTACAATGAGCAGTTCTTC. The chain carries TRBV27 and TRBJ2-1; 10 bases match TRBD1. Trimming cost V 7 bases and J 3 bases; bases outside gene matches: 6. The CDR3 is made up of 15 amino acids. Germline assignment: CDR1 MNHEY and CDR2 SMNVEV (reference sequence).

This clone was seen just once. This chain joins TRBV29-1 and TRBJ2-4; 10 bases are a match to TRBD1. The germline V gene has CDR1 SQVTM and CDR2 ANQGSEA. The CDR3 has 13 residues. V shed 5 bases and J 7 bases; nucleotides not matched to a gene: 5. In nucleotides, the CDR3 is TGCAGCGTTTCCGGGACAGGGGCGAACATTCAGTACTTC. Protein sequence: CSVSGTGANIQYF.

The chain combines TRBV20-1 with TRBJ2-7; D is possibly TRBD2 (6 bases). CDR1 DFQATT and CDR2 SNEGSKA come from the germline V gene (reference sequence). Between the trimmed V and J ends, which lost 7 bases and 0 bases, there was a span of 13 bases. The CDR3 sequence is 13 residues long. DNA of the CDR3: TGCAGTGGAAGTGAGCGGGCCTCCTACGAGCAGTACTTC. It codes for CSGSERASYEQYF.

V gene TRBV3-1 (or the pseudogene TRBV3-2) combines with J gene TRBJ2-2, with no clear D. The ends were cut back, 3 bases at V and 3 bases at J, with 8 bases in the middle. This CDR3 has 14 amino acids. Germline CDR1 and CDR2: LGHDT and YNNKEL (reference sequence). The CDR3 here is CASSHPLDTGELFF. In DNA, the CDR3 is TGTGCCAGCAGCCACCCCCTAGACACCGGGGAGCTGTTTTTT.